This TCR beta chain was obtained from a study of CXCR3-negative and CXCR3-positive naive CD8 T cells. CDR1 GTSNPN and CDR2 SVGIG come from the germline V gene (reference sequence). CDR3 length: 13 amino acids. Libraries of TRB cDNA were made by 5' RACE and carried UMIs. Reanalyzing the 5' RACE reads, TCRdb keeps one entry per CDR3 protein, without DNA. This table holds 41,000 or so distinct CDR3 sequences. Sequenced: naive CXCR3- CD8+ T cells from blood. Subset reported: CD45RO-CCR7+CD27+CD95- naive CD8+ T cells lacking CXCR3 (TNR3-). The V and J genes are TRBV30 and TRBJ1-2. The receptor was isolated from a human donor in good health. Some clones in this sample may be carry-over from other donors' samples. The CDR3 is CAWSWEGNYGYTF. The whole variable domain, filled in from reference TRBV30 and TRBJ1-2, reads SQTIHQWPATLVQPVGSPLSLECTVEGTSNPNLYWYRQAAGRGLQLLFYSVGIGQISSEVPQNLSASRPQDRQFILSSKKLLLSDSGFYLCAWSWEGNYGYTFGSGTRLTVV.